The 30 T cell receptor beta chains below were found in one sample sequenced in a study of T cells in Graves' hyperthyroidism and ophthalmopathy. Amplified TCR beta CDR3 regions came from RNA transcripts. TCR CDR3 underwent first-round RT-PCR with the HTBI primer set. TCRdb reprocessed the multiplex PCR reads with MiXCR, giving one entry per CDR3 protein. The sample holds about 400,000 distinct CDR3 sequences, roughly an eighth seen once. What was sequenced was blood. The receptors were gathered from a man aged 45-65 years with Graves' ophthalmopathy.

The J gene is TRBJ2-7, the V gene TRBV15; D may be TRBD1 or TRBD2 (5 bases each). Germline V gives CDR1 LNHNV, CDR2 YYDKDF (reference sequence). CDR3 size: 17 residues. V was trimmed by 9 bases and J by 3 bases, leaving 27 bases between them. The chain's CDR3 is CATTTPDEGPGIYEQYF. The DNA of the CDR3 is TGTGCCACAACCACCCCTGATGAGGGGCCAGGGATCTACGAGCAGTACTTC.

V usage is TRBV20-1 and J usage is TRBJ1-2; D is undetermined. This CDR3 comprises 13 residues. Germline CDR1 DFQATT, CDR2 SNEGSKA (reference sequence). V was clipped by 3 bases and J by 5 bases, with 13 bases between them. DNA of the CDR3: TGCAGTGCTAGTGAGGGCGTCGGGTATGGCTACACCTTC. It is translated as CSASEGVGYGYTF.

There are a few counts of this clonotype. The chain joins TRBV4-1 to TRBJ2-5; 8 bases are a match to TRBD2. V lost 4 bases and J lost 4; bases outside the gene matches: 14. Germline V CDR1 and CDR2: MGHRA, YSYEKL. This CDR3 is 17 amino acids long. CDR3 protein: CASSRGAVAGRRETQYF. The DNA for the CDR3 is TGCGCCAGCAGCCGGGGGGCGGTAGCGGGAAGGCGAGAGACCCAGTACTTC.

The genes are TRBV7-3 and TRBJ2-3; 9 bases map to TRBD2. The CDR3 loop spans 13 amino acids. Germline CDR1 SGHTA, CDR2 FQGTGA. V was pared by 10 bases and J by 4 bases, with 6 bases of the junction left unmatched. The CDR3 coding sequence is TGTGCCACCTCGCGGGAGGGCCCAGATACGCAGTATTTT. Translating gives CATSREGPDTQYF.

This clonotype was recorded many times. V and J are TRBV5-1 and TRBJ1-1; D gene ambiguous. V was trimmed by 7 bases and J by 5 bases, leaving 15 bases between them. The CDR3 sequence is 13 residues long. Germline-derived CDR1 and CDR2 are SGHRS and YFSETQ. The CDR3: CASGDPGGTEAFF. The DNA of the CDR3 is TGCGCCAGCGGTGATCCAGGAGGGACTGAAGCTTTCTTT.

This chain links TRBV25-1 with TRBJ1-2; D remains unclear. Trimming shortened V by 3 bases and J by 2 bases, and 13 bases separated the two germline ends. The V gene's germline CDR1 is MGHDK and CDR2 SYGVNS. The CDR3 is 15 residues long. This chain's CDR3 is CASSDKTTGNYGYTF. CDR3 nucleotides: TGTGCCAGCAGTGATAAAACGACGGGAAACTATGGCTACACCTTC.

This clonotype has a handful of counts. At one boundary the junction diverges from the germline segment, which might be a read error. The chain has TRBV7-9 and TRBJ1-2; D call uncertain. Germline V gene sequence: CDR1 SEHNR, CDR2 FQNEAQ (reference sequence). The length of the CDR3 is 14 residues. CDR3 protein: CATQYSQVSYSYTF. In DNA, the CDR3 is TGTGCCACCCAGTACTCCCAGGTCTCCTATAGCTACACCTTC.

In this sample, this clonotype turned up a few times. The gene calls are TRBV2 and TRBJ2-7; 7 nucleotides align to TRBD2. CDR1 and CDR2 from the germline V gene are SNHLY and FYNNEI. The CDR3 has 15 amino acids. V shed 3 bases, J shed 2 bases, and the junction held 7 bases outside the gene matches. Written as DNA, the CDR3 is TGTGCCAGCAGTGACATGAGCGGGGCCACCTACGAGCAGTACTTC. Its translation is CASSDMSGATYEQYF.

This chain joins TRBV6-2 or TRBV6-3 and TRBJ2-4; D not resolved. The germline V gene encodes CDR1 MNHEY and CDR2 SVGEGT. The CDR3 extends over 17 amino acids. Deletions cut 4 bases from V and 0 bases from J, with 16 bases between. CDR3 region: CASSSLGQRIAKNIQYF. The CDR3 DNA reads TGTGCCAGCAGTTCCCTTGGTCAGCGTATAGCCAAAAACATTCAGTACTTC.

The table lists this clonotype with many counts. The chain uses TRBV18 and TRBJ1-1; no definite D call. This CDR3 is 15 amino acids long. Germline loops: CDR1 KGHSH, CDR2 LQKENI. The V and J ends lost 2 bases and 9 bases respectively, with 19 bases between them. DNA for the CDR3: TGTGCCAGCTCACCAGGCCAGGCGGGAACTGAAAAAGCTTTCTTT. It yields the protein CASSPGQAGTEKAFF.

This clonotype was counted ten times or more. DNA of the CDR3: TGTGCCAGCAGTGCCGCGGGGGAGCAGTACTTC. This gives the protein CASSAAGEQYF. This rearrangement joins TRBV12-3 or TRBV12-4 to TRBJ2-7; D is perhaps TRBD2 (6 bases). V was pared by 5 bases and J by 7 bases, with 9 bases between. This CDR3 region has 11 residues.

This rearrangement joins TRBV19 to TRBJ2-5; perhaps TRBD1 as D (5 bases). The V gene's germline CDR1 is LNHDA and CDR2 SQIVND (reference sequence). This CDR3 comprises 14 residues. The V and J ends lost 3 bases and 5 bases respectively, with 13 bases between them. The CDR3 DNA reads as TGTGCCAGTAGTATCCTGCCAGGGCGGGAGACCCAGTACTTC. Protein: CASSILPGRETQYF.

This clonotype occurred a few times. The V gene is TRBV3-1, the J gene TRBJ2-5, with D possibly being TRBD1 (5 bases). From germline, CDR1 is LGHDT and CDR2 YNNKEL (reference sequence). V was trimmed by 0 bases and J by 2 bases, leaving 13 bases between them. The CDR3 spans 16 residues. The CDR3 sequence: CASSQDLRQIQETQYF. CDR3 sequence (DNA): TGTGCCAGCAGCCAAGATCTACGACAGATTCAAGAGACCCAGTACTTC.

Turning to this clonotype: A read error may be the cause here, since a much bigger clone is one base away. The gene calls are TRBV3-1 and TRBJ2-7, with D hard to call. This CDR3 spans 12 amino acids. Germline V gene sequence: CDR1 LGHDT, CDR2 YNNKEL (reference sequence). The CDR3, as DNA: TGTGCCCGCAGCCTTGGAACCTACGAGCAGTACTTC. Translated, it gives CARSLGTYEQYF.

V usage is TRBV28 and J usage is TRBJ2-6, with TRBD2 as a possible D gene (5 bases). Looked up from germline, CDR1 is MDHEN and CDR2 is SYDVKM. Trimming removed 5 bases from V and 2 bases from J, with 13 bases in between. The CDR3 has 16 residues. CDR3: CASSIPPGAGANVLTF. In DNA form, the CDR3 reads TGTGCCAGCAGTATCCCCCCCGGGGCTGGGGCCAACGTCCTGACTTTC.

The rearrangement links TRBV9 to TRBJ1-2; TRBD1 might be the D (6 bases). The CDR3 consists of 14 residues. Germline V CDR1 and CDR2: SGDLS, YYNGEE. Trimming removed 3 bases from V and 8 bases from J, with 17 bases in between. In nucleotides, the CDR3 is TGTGCCAGCAGCGGTGGGGGGCAGGCGCGAGGCTACACCTTC. Protein sequence: CASSGGGQARGYTF. Filled out from reference TRBV9 and TRBJ1-2, the complete variable domain reads DSGVTQTPKHLITATGQRVTLRCSPRSGDLSVYWYQQSLDQGLQFLIQYYNGEERAKGNILERFSAQQFPDLHSELNLSSLELGDSALYFCASSGGGQARGYTFGSGTRLTVV.

This clonotype was counted at least ten times. The V call is TRBV30, the J call TRBJ1-1; 8 bases are shared with TRBD1. Germline V gene lookup returns CDR1 GTSNPN and CDR2 SVGIG (reference sequence). With V trimmed by 4 bases and J by 5 bases, 21 bases remained unmatched. CDR3 length: 18 residues. The CDR3 here is CAWTPGQEVGGMFTEAFF. For the CDR3, the DNA is TGTGCCTGGACCCCGGGACAGGAAGTCGGGGGGATGTTTACTGAAGCTTTCTTT.

The chain uses TRBV9 and TRBJ2-1; 10 nucleotides agree with TRBD1. CDR3 length: 16 amino acids. With V trimmed by 2 bases and J by 5 bases, 7 bases remained unmatched. Germline CDR1 is SGDLS and CDR2 is YYNGEE. CDR3 in amino acids: CASSVGGQGEHNEQFF. The CDR3 DNA follows: TGTGCCAGCAGCGTCGGAGGACAGGGGGAACACAATGAGCAGTTCTTC.

This clonotype was counted between two and nine times. CDR3 sequence: CASSVVALTDTQYF. DNA of the CDR3: TGTGCCAGCAGCGTAGTGGCCTTGACAGATACGCAGTATTTT. The chain joins TRBV9 to TRBJ2-3, with no clear D. V was pared by 0 bases and J by 3 bases, with 8 bases between. The CDR3 is 14 residues long. Germline loops: CDR1 SGDLS, CDR2 YYNGEE. The complete variable domain, with remaining parts taken from reference TRBV9 and TRBJ2-3, reads DSGVTQTPKHLITATGQRVTLRCSPRSGDLSVYWYQQSLDQGLQFLIQYYNGEERAKGNILERFSAQQFPDLHSELNLSSLELGDSALYFCASSVVALTDTQYFGPGTRLTVL.

The chain has TRBV24-1 and TRBJ2-1; 11 nucleotides line up with TRBD2. V lost 7 bases to trimming and J lost 6 bases; unmatched junction nucleotides: 7. CDR3 size: 15 residues. The V gene's germline CDR1 is KGHDR and CDR2 SFDVKD. The DNA of the CDR3 is TGTGCCACCAGCTTGGGACTAGCGGAGTTCAATGAGCAGTTCTTC. Translated: CATSLGLAEFNEQFF.

The table lists this clonotype with many counts. The J gene is TRBJ2-3, the V gene TRBV20-1; tentative D call: TRBD2 (5 bases). The CDR3 is 16 residues long. Trimming left V 6 bases short and J 2 bases short, with 21 bases between. Germline V gene lookup returns CDR1 DFQATT and CDR2 SNEGSKA (reference sequence). This chain's CDR3 is CSAALSLAGPTDTQYF. CDR3 in DNA: TGCAGTGCGGCGTTGTCGCTAGCAGGCCCCACAGATACGCAGTATTTT.

The sample holds many counts of this clonotype. This chain connects TRBV12-3 or TRBV12-4 to TRBJ1-1; D remains unclear. This CDR3 is built from 11 residues. V lost 4 bases and J 1 base, leaving 1 base between the germline ends. CDR3 bases: TGTGCCAGCAGTTGGAACACTGAAGCTTTCTTT. Translating gives CASSWNTEAFF.

This clonotype was recorded many times. V gene TRBV12-3 or TRBV12-4 combines with J gene TRBJ2-5; 11 bases are a match to TRBD2. This CDR3 is built from 17 residues. Losses at the gene ends were 3 bases for V and 5 bases for J; bases not matched to a gene: 11. CDR3 DNA sequence: TGTGCCAGCAGTTTGTGGCTAGCGGGAGGAACAGACGAGACCCAGTACTTC. It encodes CASSLWLAGGTDETQYF.

This clonotype was counted at least ten times. This chain uses TRBV7-6 with TRBJ2-5; TRBD1 aligns across 7 bases. The CDR3 runs to 18 residues. Germline V gives CDR1 SGHVS, CDR2 FNYEAQ. V lost 2 bases to trimming and J lost 2 bases; unmatched junction nucleotides: 14. CDR3 DNA sequence: TGTGCCAGCAGCTTACCATTAAGGGGGCGCACTATTCAAGAGACCCAGTACTTC. As protein: CASSLPLRGRTIQETQYF. The whole variable domain, filled in from reference TRBV7-6 and TRBJ2-5, reads GAGVSQSPRYKVTKRGQDVALRCDPISGHVSLYWYRQALGQGPEFLTYFNYEAQQDKSGLPNDRFSAERPEGSISTLTIQRTEQRDSAMYRCASSLPLRGRTIQETQYFGPGTRLLVL.

This clonotype was seen a handful of times. The CDR3 DNA follows: TGTGCCACCAGTGATTTCCGGACAGGGGGTACCGGGGAGCTGTTTTTT. It specifies CATSDFRTGGTGELFF. V gene TRBV24-1 combines with J gene TRBJ2-2, with 10 bases identical to TRBD1. The length of the CDR3 is 16 residues. Unmatched junction bases numbered 3, after V lost 1 base and J lost 5 bases. CDR1 and CDR2 (germline): KGHDR, SFDVKD.

This clonotype occurred many times. The rearrangement joins TRBV28 to TRBJ2-6, with 9 bases fitting TRBD1. The CDR3 runs 18 residues. Germline V lookup: CDR1 MDHEN, CDR2 SYDVKM. Trimming cost V 6 bases and J 0 bases; bases outside gene matches: 9. The CDR3 protein is CASRQTTGGLSGANVLTF. CDR3 nucleotides: TGTGCCAGCAGACAAACGACAGGGGGTCTCTCTGGGGCCAACGTCCTGACTTTC. Full variable domain (outside the CDR3, taken from reference TRBV28 and TRBJ2-6): DVKVTQSSRYLVKRTGEKVFLECVQDMDHENMFWYRQDPGLGLRLIYFSYDVKMKEKGDIPEGYSVSREKKERFSLILESASTNQTSMYLCASRQTTGGLSGANVLTFGAGSRLTVL.

This clonotype was counted a single time. This chain links TRBV20-1 with TRBJ2-3; 12 bases match TRBD2. Germline V gene data show CDR1 as DFQATT and CDR2 as SNEGSKA (reference sequence). Trimming cost V 6 bases and J 6 bases; bases outside gene matches: 10. The CDR3 is 15 amino acids. The CDR3 protein is CSAWGLAGRRDTQYF. DNA of the CDR3: TGCAGTGCCTGGGGACTAGCGGGCCGACGGGATACGCAGTATTTT.

The sample holds a few counts of this clonotype. V usage is TRBV7-9 and J usage is TRBJ2-2, with D possibly TRBD1 on 6 matching bases. This CDR3 spans 15 amino acids. Germline lookup yields CDR1 SEHNR and CDR2 FQNEAQ (reference sequence). V dropped 4 bases and J dropped 2 bases, with 11 bases sitting between them. DNA for the CDR3: TGTGCCAGCAGCTACAGGGACAAAAACACCGGGGAGCTGTTTTTT. It translates to CASSYRDKNTGELFF. Filled out from reference TRBV7-9 and TRBJ2-2, the complete variable domain reads DTGVSQNPRHKITKRGQNVTFRCDPISEHNRLYWYRQTLGQGPEFLTYFQNEAQLEKSRLLSDRFSAERPKGSFSTLEIQRTEQGDSAMYLCASSYRDKNTGELFFGEGSRLTVL.

In its sample, this clonotype was seen a few times. V is TRBV7-8 and J is TRBJ1-4, with a weak D call TRBD1 (5 bases). Germline assignment: CDR1 SGHVS and CDR2 FQNEAQ. The CDR3 runs to 15 residues. Trimming cost V 6 bases and J 10 bases, with 21 bases left between them. CDR3 nucleotides: TGTGCCAGCAGTAGACCCAGGGTACCGGGGGGAAAACTGTTTTTT. Translation gives CASSRPRVPGGKLFF.

The gene calls are TRBV5-6 and TRBJ1-5; D gene uncertain. V was shortened by 2 bases and J by 1 base, with 10 bases between the two germline ends. From germline, CDR1 is SGHDT and CDR2 YYEEEE. The CDR3 sequence is 15 residues long. The CDR3 coding sequence is TGTGCCAGCAGCTTCCGCGGGGTAAGCAATCAGCCCCAGCATTTT. Protein product: CASSFRGVSNQPQHF. The full variable domain, with the rest looked up from reference TRBV5-6 and TRBJ1-5, is DAGVTQSPTHLIKTRGQQVTLRCSPKSGHDTVSWYQQALGQGPQFIFQYYEEEERQRGNFPDRFSGHQFPNYSSELNVNALLLGDSALYLCASSFRGVSNQPQHFGDGTRLSIL.